This entry is about one T cell receptor (beta chain). These data belong to a study of blood T cell repertoires in COVID-19. Turning to the study itself: Donors in Cohort 3 counted as recovered after two negative PCRs, clearance, or symptom resolution. Sites across the United States, Italy and Spain contributed samples from acute and convalescent COVID-19.

The ends were cut back, 10 bases at V and 0 bases at J, with 6 bases in the middle. Germline V gene sequence: CDR1 SGHAT, CDR2 FQNNGV. This CDR3 spans 11 amino acids. Assay used: immunoSEQ multiplex PCR; TCRdb lists only in-frame clones, some missing. The sample holds roughly 340,000 clones; around 87% are singletons and the top ten take approximately 1.9%. Specimen: PBMCs or T cells enriched from blood (not recorded which). V is TRBV11-2 and J is TRBJ1-2; D ambiguous. The origin of this receptor is a man between 40 and 49 years old in a cohort exposed to, infected with or recovered from COVID-19 (not recorded which). The CDR3 region has the DNA TGTGCCACCGCAGCTAACTATGGCTACACCTTC. This encodes CATAANYGYTF.